A single sample is the source of the 2 T cell receptor beta chains below, sequenced in a study of T cell responses to AZD1222 COVID-19 vaccine. Assay used: immunoSEQ multiplex PCR; TCRdb lists only in-frame clones, some missing. The table lists some 140,000 clones, 85% to 90% of them singletons. Sample: peripheral blood, taken on day 0 of MenACWY control vaccination. The receptors were gathered from an adult in good health.

The gene calls are TRBV18 and TRBJ2-5; D is possibly TRBD2 (5 bases). CDR3 length equals 13 residues. Germline CDR1 reads KGHSH; CDR2 reads LQKENI. V was cut by 2 bases and J by 5 bases, with 9 bases left in between. The CDR3 spells CASSPGLRETQYF. Here the CDR3 DNA reads TGTGCCAGCTCACCAGGACTGAGGGAGACCCAGTACTTC.

The gene calls are TRBV5-1 and TRBJ1-2; unclear D gene. Germline-derived CDR1 and CDR2 are SGHRS and YFSETQ. With 0 bases removed from V and 3 bases from J, the gap between germline ends came to 12 bases. CDR3 length equals 15 residues. DNA of the CDR3: TGCGCCAGCAGCTTGGAGCCGAACGCCTACTATGGCTACACCTTC. It specifies CASSLEPNAYYGYTF. Using reference TRBV5-1 and TRBJ1-2 for the parts outside the CDR3, the full variable domain is KAGVTQTPRYLIKTRGQQVTLSCSPISGHRSVSWYQQTPGQGLQFLFEYFSETQRNKGNFPGRFSGRQFSNSRSEMNVSTLELGDSALYLCASSLEPNAYYGYTFGSGTRLTVV.